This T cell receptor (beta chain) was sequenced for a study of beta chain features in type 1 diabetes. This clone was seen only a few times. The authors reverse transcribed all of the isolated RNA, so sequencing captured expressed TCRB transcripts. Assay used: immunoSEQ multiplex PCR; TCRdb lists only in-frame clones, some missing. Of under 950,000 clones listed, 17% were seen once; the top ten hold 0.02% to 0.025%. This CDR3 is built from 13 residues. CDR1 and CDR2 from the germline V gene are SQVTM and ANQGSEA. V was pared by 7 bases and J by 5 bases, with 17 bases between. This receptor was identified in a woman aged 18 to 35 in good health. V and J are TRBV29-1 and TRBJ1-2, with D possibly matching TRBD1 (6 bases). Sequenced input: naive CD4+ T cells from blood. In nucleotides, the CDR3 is TGCAGCGCCAGGGAAGGGGGGGAATATGGCTACACCTTC. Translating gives CSAREGGEYGYTF.